Each of the 30 T cell receptor beta chains below was sequenced from the same sample in a study of T cell changes during pregnancy in multiple sclerosis. Assay: immunoSEQ multiplex PCR; the TCRdb copy retains only in-frame clones and omits some. The profile shows about 70,000 clones, nearly 95% of them singletons. The sample in question was CD4+ T cells from peripheral blood mononuclear cells, obtained after pregnancy. The receptors derive from a female donor with multiple sclerosis, enrolled in a pregnancy study.

The chain is built from TRBV27 and TRBJ1-6; 8 bases are shared with TRBD1. The CDR3 is 14 amino acids. Germline-derived CDR1 and CDR2 are MNHEY and SMNVEV (reference sequence). V lost 3 bases, J lost 7 bases, and 2 bases stayed unmatched. CDR3 in amino acids: CASSFSGGNSPLHF. As DNA, the CDR3 is TGTGCCAGCAGTTTTTCAGGGGGCAATTCACCCCTCCACTTT.

The V gene is TRBV4-1, the J gene TRBJ1-4; D is possibly TRBD1 (6 bases). The length of the CDR3 is 15 residues. The V end was cut by 0 bases, the J end by 4 bases, with 9 bases between. Germline CDR1 and CDR2: MGHRA and YSYEKL. Here the CDR3 DNA reads TGCGCCAGCAGCCAAGAGGGGGCCTATAATGAAAAACTGTTTTTT. It encodes CASSQEGAYNEKLFF.

V and J are TRBV30 and TRBJ2-5, with 9 bases matching TRBD1. Germline CDR1 reads GTSNPN; CDR2 reads SVGIG (reference sequence). V lost 3 bases and J lost 3; bases outside the gene matches: 11. This CDR3 spans 16 amino acids. CDR3 protein: CAWRPTNRGRKETQYF. The CDR3 nucleotides read TGTGCCTGGAGGCCAACGAACAGGGGGCGAAAAGAGACCCAGTACTTC. The full variable domain, completed using reference TRBV30 and TRBJ2-5, is SQTIHQWPATLVQPVGSPLSLECTVEGTSNPNLYWYRQAAGRGLQLLFYSVGIGQISSEVPQNLSASRPQDRQFILSSKKLLLSDSGFYLCAWRPTNRGRKETQYFGPGTRLLVL.

This chain links TRBV15 with TRBJ2-1; 8 bases align to TRBD2. V shed 0 bases, J shed 9 bases, and the junction held 13 bases outside the gene matches. CDR1 and CDR2 from the germline V gene are LNHNV and YYDKDF (reference sequence). CDR3 length equals 17 residues. The CDR3 loop reads CATSRDLGSGSSREQFF. CDR3 nucleotides: TGTGCCACCAGCAGAGATCTAGGGAGCGGGAGTTCGCGTGAGCAGTTCTTC.

V and J are TRBV5-5 and TRBJ2-7, with 7 bases aligning to TRBD2. The CDR3 totals 12 residues. Germline assignment: CDR1 SGHKS and CDR2 YYEKEE (reference sequence). Trimming at V came to 0 bases and at J to 7 bases, leaving 1 base not matched to a gene. This CDR3 reads CASSLAGREQYF. CDR3 in DNA: TGTGCCAGCAGCTTGGCCGGGAGGGAGCAGTACTTC.

V is TRBV5-1 and J is TRBJ2-3, with 11 positions matching TRBD2. Germline V CDR1 and CDR2: SGHRS, YFSETQ. This CDR3 is 17 amino acids long. Trimming cost V 0 bases and J 1 base; bases outside gene matches: 4. The CDR3 region is CASSLVLAGDGTDTQYF. The CDR3 bases are TGCGCCAGCAGCTTGGTACTAGCGGGAGACGGCACAGATACGCAGTATTTT.

The V gene is TRBV2, the J gene TRBJ1-4; the D gene is possibly TRBD1 (5 bases). The ends were cut back, 8 bases at V and 3 bases at J, with 13 bases in the middle. The CDR3 length is 14 residues. Germline assignment: CDR1 SNHLY and CDR2 FYNNEI. The CDR3 loop is CASSGGTANEKLFF. DNA for the CDR3: TGTGCCAGCTCTGGGGGGACGGCTAATGAAAAACTGTTTTTT.

V and J are TRBV10-2 and TRBJ1-3; D is ambiguous. The CDR3 sequence is 12 residues long. In germline, CDR1 is WSHSY, CDR2 SAAADI. V lost 4 bases to trimming and J lost 4 bases, with 5 bases between them. CDR3 amino acids: CASSAMGNTIYF. In DNA form, the CDR3 reads TGCGCCAGCAGTGCTATGGGAAACACCATATATTTT.

The chain couples TRBV16 to TRBJ2-7, with D hard to call. CDR3 length equals 12 residues. Germline loops: CDR1 KGHSY, CDR2 FQNENV. The germline V and J ends were trimmed by 0 bases and 7 bases, with 7 bases remaining between them. CDR3 coding DNA: TGTGCCAGCAGCCAATCCGCCCGGGAGCAGTACTTC. Translating gives CASSQSAREQYF.

The chain carries TRBV25-1 and TRBJ2-2; D remains unclear. Germline lookup yields CDR1 MGHDK and CDR2 SYGVNS. V was clipped by 3 bases and J by 11 bases, with 7 bases between them. The length of the CDR3 is 11 residues. CDR3 nucleotide sequence: TGTGCCAGCAGTGATTCTCTTGAGCTGTTTTTT. Protein sequence: CASSDSLELFF. Based on the CDR3 plus reference TRBV25-1 and TRBJ2-2, the full variable domain is EADIYQTPRYLVIGTGKKITLECSQTMGHDKMYWYQQDPGMELHLIHYSYGVNSTEKGDLSSESTVSRIRTEHFPLTLESARPSHTSQYLCASSDSLELFFGEGSRLTVL.

With respect to this clone: The junction shows a germline mismatch at one end, possibly a read error. J is TRBJ1-1 and V is TRBV19; TRBD1 might be the D (6 bases). The CDR3 length is 15 residues. Germline V lookup: CDR1 LNHDA, CDR2 SQIVND (reference sequence). The CDR3 sequence is CAGSIDARGKTEAFF. CDR3 DNA: TGTGCCGGTAGTATAGATGCCAGGGGCAAAACTGAAGCTTTCTTT.

This chain connects TRBV25-1 to TRBJ2-2; D is unresolved. The CDR3 totals 13 residues. The germline gives CDR1 MGHDK, CDR2 SYGVNS. V was trimmed by 6 bases and J by 5 bases, leaving 10 bases between them. The chain's CDR3 is CASSEVRTGELFF. Here the CDR3 DNA reads TGTGCCAGCAGCGAGGTGAGGACCGGGGAGCTGTTTTTT.

CDR3 bases: TGTGCCAGCAGCCCCAGGACAGGGGACTATTACAATGAGCAGTTCTTC. It is translated as CASSPRTGDYYNEQFF. V is TRBV27 and J is TRBJ2-1, with 9 bases that match TRBD1. Trimming removed 6 bases from V and 4 bases from J; junction bases left unmatched: 10. CDR3 length: 16 residues. Per the germline V gene, CDR1 is MNHEY and CDR2 is SMNVEV (reference sequence).

This chain joins TRBV2 and TRBJ2-1, with D maybe TRBD2 (5 bases). Germline V gene data show CDR1 as SNHLY and CDR2 as FYNNEI. The V end lost 5 bases, the J end lost 1 base, and 12 bases lay between the germline ends. The CDR3 is made up of 15 amino acids. The CDR3 DNA reads TGTGCCAGCAGTTCAAGGCCGGGGTCCTACAATGAGCAGTTCTTC. As protein: CASSSRPGSYNEQFF.

This sequence joins TRBV5-1 and TRBJ1-4; the D gene is possibly TRBD1 (5 bases). V gave up 4 bases and J gave up 4 bases, with 11 bases separating them. CDR1 SGHRS and CDR2 YFSETQ come from the germline V gene. The CDR3 is 14 amino acids. In nucleotides, the CDR3 is TGCGCCAGCAGCCCTGACAGTTATAATGAAAAACTGTTTTTT. Amino acid sequence: CASSPDSYNEKLFF. Supplemented by reference TRBV5-1 and TRBJ1-4, the full variable domain reads KAGVTQTPRYLIKTRGQQVTLSCSPISGHRSVSWYQQTPGQGLQFLFEYFSETQRNKGNFPGRFSGRQFSNSRSEMNVSTLELGDSALYLCASSPDSYNEKLFFGSGTQLSVL.

This clone was seen a single time. Written as DNA, the CDR3 is TGTGCCAGCAGTGTGGCGGGGGGGAACACTGAAGCTTTCTTT. It encodes CASSVAGGNTEAFF. This chain links TRBV2 with TRBJ1-1; the D gene is possibly TRBD1 (5 bases). The CDR3 runs to 14 residues. V lost 4 bases, J lost 1 base, and 10 bases lay in between. CDR1 is SNHLY, CDR2 FYNNEI, per germline.

V gene TRBV6-5 combines with J gene TRBJ1-5, with 9 bases fitting TRBD1. J lost 6 bases, V lost 5 bases, and 8 bases had no gene match. The germline V gene has CDR1 MNHEY and CDR2 SVGAGI. The CDR3 runs 15 residues. CDR3 loop: CASSPLGQGLQPQHF. CDR3 DNA sequence: TGTGCCAGCAGTCCCCTCGGACAGGGGCTTCAGCCCCAGCATTTT.

CDR3 in DNA: TGTGCCAGCAGCTTAATCGGACTGGCGAGCAATGAGCAGTTCTTC. Translating gives CASSLIGLASNEQFF. The chain employs TRBV7-3 and TRBJ2-1, with a tentative D call TRBD2 (5 bases). Trimming cost V 1 base and J 6 bases, with 13 bases left between them. This CDR3 spans 15 amino acids. Germline V gives CDR1 SGHTA, CDR2 FQGTGA.

The genes are TRBV6-5 and TRBJ2-7; TRBD1 matches 9 bases. The CDR3 runs 15 residues. V lost 6 bases to trimming and J lost 3 bases; unmatched junction nucleotides: 9. Per germline, CDR1 MNHEY and CDR2 SVGAGI. CDR3 coding DNA: TGTGCCAGCAGGACTGGGACAGGGATCCTCTACGAGCAGTACTTC. Its translation: CASRTGTGILYEQYF.

The chain employs TRBV6-5 and TRBJ1-2; 7 nucleotides align to TRBD1. J gave up 14 bases and V 6 bases, and 12 bases lay outside the gene matches. The CDR3 sequence is 12 residues long. Germline loops: CDR1 MNHEY, CDR2 SVGAGI. The chain's CDR3 is CASRGDSSFTTF. DNA for the CDR3: TGTGCCAGCAGAGGGGACAGTAGTTTCACTACCTTC.

This clone appeared a few times. The chain couples TRBV5-6 to TRBJ1-1; D is unclear. The germline V and J ends were trimmed by 0 bases and 7 bases, with 10 bases remaining between them. Looked up from germline, CDR1 is SGHDT and CDR2 is YYEEEE. The CDR3 is made up of 13 amino acids. CDR3 protein: CASSLAAGYEAFF. The CDR3, as DNA: TGTGCCAGCAGCTTGGCGGCAGGATATGAAGCTTTCTTT.

This chain joins TRBV6-5 and TRBJ2-2, with TRBD1 matching 7 bases. V was pared by 1 base and J by 7 bases, with 6 bases of the junction left unmatched. Per the germline V gene, CDR1 is MNHEY and CDR2 is SVGAGI. The CDR3 consists of 15 residues. Here the CDR3 DNA reads TGTGCCAGCAGTTACTTAAGACAGGGTCACGGGGAGCTGTTTTTT. It codes for CASSYLRQGHGELFF.

Points on this clone: Other DNA sequences in the same sample also yield this CDR3. The chain links TRBV5-1 to TRBJ2-7, with a possible D match to TRBD2 (6 bases). Germline lookup yields CDR1 SGHRS and CDR2 YFSETQ. CDR3 size: 15 residues. V lost 0 bases and J 0 bases, leaving 10 bases between the germline ends. The CDR3 sequence: CASSLGGAGSYEQYF. As DNA, the CDR3 is TGCGCCAGCAGCTTGGGCGGGGCAGGCTCCTACGAGCAGTACTTC.

This chain joins TRBV29-1 and TRBJ2-5; 7 nucleotides match TRBD2. Trimming removed 6 bases from V and 4 bases from J; junction bases left unmatched: 8. The germline V gene has CDR1 SQVTM and CDR2 ANQGSEA. The CDR3 has 13 residues. The CDR3 DNA reads TGCAGCGTCGCGGGGGACCTTCGAGAGACCCAGTACTTC. Amino acid sequence: CSVAGDLRETQYF.

The rearrangement links TRBV19 to TRBJ2-7; the D gene is possibly TRBD2 (5 bases). In germline, CDR1 is LNHDA, CDR2 SQIVND (reference sequence). V was shortened by 3 bases and J by 3 bases, with 12 bases between the two germline ends. CDR3 size: 14 residues. The CDR3 coding sequence is TGTGCCAGTAGTATCAGTCACGGACTCTACGAGCAGTACTTC. This gives the protein CASSISHGLYEQYF.

The rearrangement joins TRBV7-2 to TRBJ2-1, with D maybe TRBD2 (7 bases). The CDR3 loop spans 17 amino acids. With 1 base removed from V and 5 bases from J, the gap between germline ends came to 18 bases. Germline CDR1 reads SGHTA; CDR2 reads FQGNSA. CDR3 protein: CASSLVSGLGGNNEQFF. CDR3 bases: TGTGCCAGCAGCTTAGTTAGCGGACTAGGGGGAAACAATGAGCAGTTCTTC.

V is TRBV6-6 and J is TRBJ2-7; D might be TRBD2 (6 bases). V gave up 7 bases and J gave up 5 bases, with 12 bases separating them. The CDR3 loop spans 12 amino acids. In germline, CDR1 is MNHNY, CDR2 SVGAGI (reference sequence). The CDR3 coding sequence is TGTGCCAGCACGGGGGTTTCCAACGAGCAGTACTTC. Amino acid sequence: CASTGVSNEQYF.

This chain connects TRBV5-1 to TRBJ1-1; TRBD1 agrees at 9 bases. The CDR3 is 14 residues long. V shed 0 bases, J shed 5 bases, and the junction held 2 bases outside the gene matches. Per germline, CDR1 SGHRS and CDR2 YFSETQ. The CDR3 coding sequence is TGCGCCAGCAGCTTGGGTGACAGGGGGACTGAAGCTTTCTTT. This sequence encodes CASSLGDRGTEAFF.

CDR3 nucleotides: TGTGCCAGCAGTGCGGGACAGGGGACTTATGAGACCCAGTACTTC. It encodes CASSAGQGTYETQYF. The chain recombines TRBV25-1 with TRBJ2-5; 10 bases line up with TRBD1. The length of the CDR3 is 15 residues. The J segment lost 5 bases and the V segment lost 4 bases, leaving 7 bases of the junction unmatched. Germline CDR1 reads MGHDK; CDR2 reads SYGVNS.

This rearrangement joins TRBV6-6 to TRBJ1-2; D is unresolved. CDR3 length equals 12 residues. V dropped 5 bases and J dropped 4 bases, with 8 bases sitting between them. CDR1 and CDR2 from the germline V gene are MNHNY and SVGAGI (reference sequence). CDR3 sequence: CASSRDSYGYTF. CDR3 nucleotides: TGTGCCAGCAGTCGCGACTCCTATGGCTACACCTTC.